This TCR beta chain was captured by sequencing in a study of blood T cells in healthy people across ages. A second about 6 to 12 cycle PCR used barcoded and J-beta primers. TCRdb reanalysed the 5' RACE reads using MiXCR and keeps one entry per CDR3 protein. The sample includes 550,000 to 700,000 distinct CDR3 sequences, 25% to 30% of them seen just once. Germline CDR1 and CDR2: SGHTA and FQGNSA. The CDR3 has 16 amino acids. The chain joins TRBV7-2 to TRBJ2-1, with 8 bases matching TRBD2. The DNA matches TRBJ2-7 better at its end, which makes the J call doubtful. The specimen was blood. The sequence was obtained from a woman between 65 and 79 years old in good health. The CDR3 region is CASSLAGAGGAYEQYF. CDR3 nucleotide sequence: TGTGCCAGCAGCTTAGCGGGGGCGGGGGGAGCTTACGAGCAGTACTTC.